Listed below are T cell receptor beta chains from one sample, sequenced in a study of blood T cell repertoires in COVID-19. Clones were read by immunoSEQ multiplex PCR, and TCRdb kept only the in-frame ones, dropping some. This table holds about 90,000 clones, about four fifths found once. Input material: peripheral blood. The origin of the receptors is a woman aged 80 or over with acute or convalescent COVID-19. Each CDR3 is given with its conserved first and last residue. A D gene is named only where the DNA matches it firmly. A row's size may be missing; if present it is once, few, many or a size class.

>TRBJ2-7|TRBD2|-|TRBV5-1
CASSLAGGATYEQYF
TGCGCCAGCAGCTTGGCGGGAGGCGCGACCTACGAGCAGTACTTC
>TRBJ2-1|-|-|TRBV2
CASSDSVRGVSKFF
TGTGCCAGCAGTGATTCGGTCAGGGGGGTCTCAAAGTTCTTC
>TRBJ2-1|-|-|TRBV6-2/TRBV6-3
CASSYFIYSFYNEQFF
TGTGCCAGCAGTTACTTTATTTACAGCTTCTACAATGAGCAGTTCTTC
>TRBJ2-6|TRBD1|once|TRBV7-2
CASSLGQGALGANVLTF
TGTGCCAGCAGCTTAGGACAGGGGGCACTTGGGGCCAACGTCCTGACTTTC
>TRBJ1-6|-|-|TRBV30
CAWSGAVAGNSPLHF
TGTGCCTGGAGTGGGGCGGTAGCGGGTAATTCACCCCTCCACTTT
>TRBJ1-2|TRBD1|-|TRBV7-2
CASSSQGVLSGYTF
TGTGCCAGCAGCTCCCAGGGGGTTCTGAGTGGCTACACCTTC
>TRBJ2-7|TRBD1|-|TRBV11-2
CASSPSTGSSSYEQYF
TGTGCCAGCAGCCCATCGACAGGGTCCTCATCCTACGAGCAGTACTTC
>TRBJ2-1|TRBD2|-|TRBV27
CASSTGTSGRSSYNEQFF
TGTGCCAGCAGCACCGGGACTAGCGGCCGTAGCTCCTACAATGAGCAGTTCTTC
>TRBJ2-5|TRBD1|-|TRBV5-1
CASRLGQGEETQYF
TGCGCCAGCAGGCTGGGACAGGGTGAGGAGACCCAGTACTTC
>TRBJ1-2|-|-|TRBV19
CASSGGPRVGNYGYTF
TGTGCCAGTAGTGGGGGCCCTCGCGTGGGCAACTATGGCTACACCTTC
>TRBJ2-7|TRBD1|-|TRBV7-2
CASSQAGTGAIYEQYF
TGTGCCAGCAGCCAAGCAGGGACAGGGGCGATCTACGAGCAGTACTTC
>TRBJ2-3|TRBD2|-|TRBV9
CASSQDLAGGEEYTQYF
TGTGCCAGCAGCCAGGATTTAGCGGGAGGGGAGGAATATACGCAGTATTTT
>TRBJ2-3|TRBD1|-|TRBV4-1
CASSQSTGSTDTQYF
TGCGCCAGCAGCCAATCGACAGGGAGCACAGATACGCAGTATTTT
>TRBJ2-1|-|-|TRBV6-6
CASNSPGDSYNEQFF
TGTGCCAGCAACTCACCGGGGGATAGCTACAATGAGCAGTTCTTC
>TRBJ2-7|TRBD2|many|TRBV9
CASSVDPSGRGEQYF
TGTGCCAGCAGCGTAGACCCCAGCGGGAGGGGTGAGCAGTACTTC
>TRBJ1-3|-|-|TRBV5-1
CASSLSGIFSGNTIYF
TGCGCCAGCAGCTTGAGCGGCATCTTCTCTGGAAACACCATATATTTT
>TRBJ2-4|-|-|TRBV7-2
CASSDAMGLPKNIQYF
TGTGCCAGCAGCGACGCCATGGGACTCCCGAAAAACATTCAGTACTTC
>TRBJ2-1|TRBD2|-|TRBV7-2
CASSLAIGLAGGEQFF
TGTGCCAGCAGCTTAGCAATTGGCCTAGCGGGGGGTGAGCAGTTCTTC